One sample yielded the 30 T cell receptor beta chains listed below, sequenced in a study of blood T cell repertoires in COVID-19. Assay: immunoSEQ multiplex PCR; the TCRdb copy retains only in-frame clones and omits some. The sample includes nearly 95,000 clones, 70% to 80% of them seen just once. Source material: peripheral blood. These receptors came from a human donor in a cohort sampled during active COVID-19.

The chain joins TRBV3-1 (or the pseudogene TRBV3-2) to TRBJ2-7, with D perhaps TRBD2 (6 bases). The germline CDR1 and CDR2 sequences are LGHDT and YNNKEL (reference sequence). Between the trimmed V and J ends, which lost 2 bases and 6 bases, there was a span of 8 bases. The CDR3 length is 12 residues. The DNA of the CDR3 is TGTGCCAGCAGCCAATCGGGGGTCGAGCAGTACTTC. The encoded protein is CASSQSGVEQYF.

This rearrangement joins TRBV11-3 to TRBJ2-3; TRBD2 matches at 8 bases. The V segment lost 1 base and the J segment 0 bases; nucleotides outside the gene matches: 3. Per germline, CDR1 SGHNT and CDR2 YENEEA. The CDR3 runs to 16 residues. DNA of the CDR3: TGTGCCAGCAGCTTAGGAACTAGCGGAAGCACAGATACGCAGTATTTT. It encodes CASSLGTSGSTDTQYF.

The chain is built from TRBV19 and TRBJ2-5; 9 nucleotides align to TRBD1. With 5 bases clipped from V and 2 bases from J, the junction kept 6 bases outside the gene matches. This CDR3 is built from 15 residues. Per germline, CDR1 LNHDA and CDR2 SQIVND (reference sequence). CDR3 sequence reads: CASSSRDRVQETQYF. CDR3 nucleotide sequence: TGTGCCAGTAGTTCCCGGGACAGGGTACAAGAGACCCAGTACTTC.

This chain uses TRBV11-2 with TRBJ2-1, with 9 positions matching TRBD2. V lost 1 base to trimming and J lost 10 bases; unmatched junction nucleotides: 8. The length of the CDR3 is 15 residues. The germline CDR1 and CDR2 sequences are SGHAT and FQNNGV. In DNA, the CDR3 is TGTGCCAGCAGCTTAGTCCTAGCGGGAAGGAGGGAGCAGTTCTTC. It yields the protein CASSLVLAGRREQFF.

The V call is TRBV2, the J call TRBJ2-1, with 7 bases matching TRBD2. Germline assignment: CDR1 SNHLY and CDR2 FYNNEI. With 5 bases clipped from V and 7 bases from J, the junction kept 11 bases outside the gene matches. The CDR3 totals 15 residues. CDR3 protein: CASSPQGLGGNEQFF. The CDR3 nucleotides are TGTGCCAGCAGTCCCCAGGGTTTGGGGGGGAATGAGCAGTTCTTC.

The chain is built from TRBV4-1 and TRBJ2-1; D uncertain. The V end was cut by 0 bases, the J end by 0 bases, with 9 bases between. CDR3 length: 16 residues. The germline gives CDR1 MGHRA, CDR2 YSYEKL. For the CDR3, the DNA is TGCGCCAGCAGCCAAGATGCACGGAGCTCCTACAATGAGCAGTTCTTC. Its protein product is CASSQDARSSYNEQFF.

The chain combines TRBV21-1 with TRBJ1-5; the DNA was not used to check the table's D call, TRBD1. TRBV21-1 corresponds to a pseudogene. The CDR3 has 15 amino acids. The CDR3 nucleotides are TGTGCCAGCAGCAAAGTGAACAGGTCTAATCAGCCCCAGCATTTT. As protein: CASSKVNRSNQPQHF.

V gene TRBV5-1 combines with J gene TRBJ2-1, with D possibly matching TRBD2 (6 bases). The CDR3 runs 16 residues. Germline V gene lookup returns CDR1 SGHRS and CDR2 YFSETQ. V was cut by 4 bases and J by 2 bases, with 16 bases left in between. CDR3 nucleotides: TGCGCCAGCAGCCCCAGGGCGGGGACCCCCTACAATGAGCAGTTCTTC. Translation gives CASSPRAGTPYNEQFF.

This clone was found a few times. V gene TRBV7-3 combines with J gene TRBJ2-2; a possible D gene is TRBD2 (6 bases). CDR3 length equals 14 residues. From germline, CDR1 is SGHTA and CDR2 FQGTGA. The germline V and J ends were trimmed by 2 bases and 4 bases, with 8 bases remaining between them. The CDR3 loop is CASSLGTFTGELFF. DNA of the CDR3: TGTGCCAGCAGCTTAGGGACTTTCACCGGGGAGCTGTTTTTT.

The V call is TRBV2, the J call TRBJ2-1, with D tentatively TRBD1 (5 bases). The CDR3 covers 17 residues. Germline lookup yields CDR1 SNHLY and CDR2 FYNNEI. Trimming shortened V by 2 bases and J by 4 bases, and 18 bases separated the two germline ends. This CDR3 reads CASSERTTGGSYNEQFF. The CDR3 bases are TGTGCCAGCAGTGAACGAACCACAGGCGGATCTTACAATGAGCAGTTCTTC.

This clone was detected a few times. This chain connects TRBV28 to TRBJ1-6; weak D call: TRBD1 (5 bases). The CDR3 spans 14 residues. Germline-derived CDR1 and CDR2 are MDHEN and SYDVKM. Trimming took 4 bases from V and 7 from J, leaving 11 bases between them. DNA for the CDR3: TGTGCCAGCAGTTCTACAGGATTAAATTCACCCCTCCACTTT. Its protein product is CASSSTGLNSPLHF.

J is TRBJ1-5 and V is TRBV25-1, with 8 bases identical to TRBD1. J was trimmed by 7 bases and V by 6 bases; bases with no gene match: 5. The CDR3 sequence is 13 residues long. Germline V lookup: CDR1 MGHDK, CDR2 SYGVNS. This CDR3 reads CASSDRGDQPQHF. The CDR3 DNA sequence: TGTGCCAGCAGCGACAGGGGCGACCAGCCCCAGCATTTT. The full variable domain, completed using reference TRBV25-1 and TRBJ1-5, is EADIYQTPRYLVIGTGKKITLECSQTMGHDKMYWYQQDPGMELHLIHYSYGVNSTEKGDLSSESTVSRIRTEHFPLTLESARPSHTSQYLCASSDRGDQPQHFGDGTRLSIL.

The chain couples TRBV5-4 to TRBJ2-1; 8 bases match TRBD2. Germline V gene sequence: CDR1 SGHNT, CDR2 YYREEE (reference sequence). CDR3 length equals 14 residues. V trimming: 5 bases; J trimming: 5 bases; junction bases outside the gene matches: 6. The CDR3 is CASSLTSANNEQFF. The DNA for the CDR3 is TGTGCCAGCAGTCTGACTAGCGCGAACAATGAGCAGTTCTTC.

The J gene is TRBJ2-7, the V gene TRBV9; D possibly corresponds to TRBD1 (5 bases). The CDR3 has 15 residues. V was shortened by 3 bases and J by 4 bases, with 17 bases between the two germline ends. The germline V gene encodes CDR1 SGDLS and CDR2 YYNGEE. The CDR3: CASSDHASGFYEQYF. The DNA of the CDR3 is TGTGCCAGCAGCGACCATGCCTCAGGGTTTTACGAGCAGTACTTC.

This clone was detected once. The chain joins TRBV5-1 to TRBJ1-1, with 9 bases identical to TRBD1. V lost 0 bases, J lost 3 bases, and 6 bases stayed unmatched. Germline assignment: CDR1 SGHRS and CDR2 YFSETQ. There are 16 residues in the CDR3. CDR3 sequence: CASSLGTGEGDTEAFF. CDR3 DNA sequence: TGCGCCAGCAGCTTGGGGACAGGGGAAGGAGACACTGAAGCTTTCTTT.

This chain connects TRBV3-1 (or the pseudogene TRBV3-2) to TRBJ2-1; 8 positions agree with TRBD2. The CDR3 has 16 residues. V dropped 0 bases and J dropped 4; count of bases not matched to a gene: 5. Germline V gene sequence: CDR1 LGHDT, CDR2 YNNKEL (reference sequence). DNA for the CDR3: TGTGCCAGCAGCCAAGAGGGTAGCGGGAAATACAATGAGCAGTTCTTC. This gives the protein CASSQEGSGKYNEQFF.

V and J are TRBV4-1 and TRBJ1-5, with D unresolved. This CDR3 comprises 17 residues. The germline gives CDR1 MGHRA, CDR2 YSYEKL. The V end lost 1 base, the J end lost 0 bases, and 13 bases lay between the germline ends. The CDR3 here is CASSQGSGSNSNQPQHF. The CDR3 DNA reads TGCGCCAGCAGCCAAGGCTCGGGGAGTAATAGCAATCAGCCCCAGCATTTT.

The chain employs TRBV18 and TRBJ1-1; D unresolved. The CDR3 sequence is 14 residues long. Germline loops: CDR1 KGHSH, CDR2 LQKENI. Trimming removed 2 bases from V and 6 bases from J, with 13 bases in between. The CDR3 DNA sequence: TGTGCCAGCTCACCAAAGGAGGGAAACCCTGAAGCTTTCTTT. Encoded protein: CASSPKEGNPEAFF.

V gene TRBV27 combines with J gene TRBJ2-6; D ambiguous. This CDR3 is 15 amino acids long. V was shortened by 5 bases and J by 2 bases, with 10 bases between the two germline ends. The germline V gene encodes CDR1 MNHEY and CDR2 SMNVEV (reference sequence). The CDR3 reads CASSPRNTGANVLTF. The CDR3 DNA reads TGTGCCAGCAGTCCTAGAAATACTGGGGCCAACGTCCTGACTTTC. Full variable domain (rest looked up from reference TRBV27 and TRBJ2-6): EAQVTQNPRYLITVTGKKLTVTCSQNMNHEYMSWYRQDPGLGLRQIYYSMNVEVTDKGDVPEGYKVSRKEKRNFPLILESPSPNQTSLYFCASSPRNTGANVLTFGAGSRLTVL.

The chain links TRBV15 to TRBJ1-5; D possibly corresponds to TRBD1 (6 bases). Germline loops: CDR1 LNHNV, CDR2 YYDKDF (reference sequence). The CDR3 consists of 19 residues. V lost 0 bases, J lost 0 bases, and 18 bases lay in between. CDR3 in amino acids: CATSRDRKRGINSNQPQHF. Written as DNA, the CDR3 is TGTGCCACCAGCAGAGATCGTAAAAGGGGGATCAATAGCAATCAGCCCCAGCATTTT.

The J gene is TRBJ2-3, the V gene TRBV11-2; TRBD2 matches at 10 bases. J lost 0 bases, V lost 5 bases, and 5 bases had no gene match. The CDR3 has 16 amino acids. In germline, CDR1 is SGHAT, CDR2 FQNNGV. The CDR3 DNA is TGTGCCAGCAGCGGTCGACTAGCGGGTAGCACAGATACGCAGTATTTT. It is translated as CASSGRLAGSTDTQYF.

This chain uses TRBV2 with TRBJ1-4; D gene uncertain. CDR1 is SNHLY and CDR2 is FYNNEI in the germline V gene. V was shortened by 1 base and J by 8 bases, with 14 bases between the two germline ends. The CDR3 has 15 amino acids. CDR3 bases: TGTGCCAGCAGTGAAGTGGCACCTTGGGCCGAAAAACTGTTTTTT. Translated, it gives CASSEVAPWAEKLFF.

CDR3: CASSFGPDTQYF. DNA of the CDR3: TGTGCCAGCAGTTTTGGGCCAGATACGCAGTATTTT. The V and J genes are TRBV27 and TRBJ2-3, with no clear D. CDR1 is MNHEY, CDR2 SMNVEV, per germline (reference sequence). V was pared by 3 bases and J by 4 bases, with 5 bases between. This CDR3 is 12 amino acids long.

The genes are TRBV2 and TRBJ2-5; 11 nucleotides align to TRBD2. The CDR3 sequence is 15 residues long. With V trimmed by 6 bases and J by 6 bases, 9 bases remained unmatched. The germline V gene encodes CDR1 SNHLY and CDR2 FYNNEI. The chain's CDR3 is CASSLSGRGGKTQYF. The CDR3 DNA reads as TGTGCCAGCAGCCTTAGCGGGAGGGGTGGAAAGACCCAGTACTTC.

This chain links TRBV5-5 with TRBJ1-6; TRBD1 agrees at 7 bases. This CDR3 has 15 amino acids. Per the germline V gene, CDR1 is SGHKS and CDR2 is YYEKEE (reference sequence). V was pared by 7 bases and J by 3 bases, with 7 bases of the junction left unmatched. CDR3 region: CASAIRQGYNSPLHF. CDR3 sequence (DNA): TGTGCCAGCGCAATCAGACAGGGCTATAATTCACCCCTCCACTTT.

This clone was seen a single time. The chain uses TRBV5-6 and TRBJ1-2; maybe TRBD1 (5 bases). V shed 0 bases and J shed 5 bases, with 20 bases lying between them. The CDR3 extends over 17 amino acids. Germline V lookup: CDR1 SGHDT, CDR2 YYEEEE. The CDR3 coding sequence is TGTGCCAGCAGCTTGGATCTCGGGAAAGGGGAGGGATATGGCTACACCTTC. This sequence encodes CASSLDLGKGEGYGYTF.

V is TRBV19 and J is TRBJ2-3; TRBD1 matches 7 bases. This CDR3 has 16 residues. V lost 6 bases to trimming and J lost 0 bases; unmatched junction nucleotides: 9. CDR1 and CDR2 from the germline V gene are LNHDA and SQIVND (reference sequence). As DNA, the CDR3 is TGTGCCAGTAGGACGGTCGGACAGGCTAGCACAGATACGCAGTATTTT. As protein: CASRTVGQASTDTQYF.

The rearrangement links TRBV7-9 to TRBJ2-1; 8 positions agree with TRBD1. The V segment lost 5 bases and the J segment 2 bases; nucleotides outside the gene matches: 5. The CDR3 sequence is 15 residues long. The germline V gene encodes CDR1 SEHNR and CDR2 FQNEAQ (reference sequence). CDR3 region: CASSRGTGPYNEQFF. In DNA form, the CDR3 reads TGTGCCAGCAGCAGAGGGACAGGACCCTACAATGAGCAGTTCTTC.

To note about this clone: The same CDR3 arises from other DNA sequences in this sample as well. V gene TRBV12-3 or TRBV12-4 combines with J gene TRBJ1-5, with TRBD1 as a possible D gene (6 bases). The length of the CDR3 is 12 residues. The V end lost 6 bases, the J end lost 7 bases, and 10 bases lay between the germline ends. CDR3 in DNA: TGTGCCAGCAGAACAGGGATCCAGCCCCAGCATTTT. As protein: CASRTGIQPQHF.

The chain recombines TRBV24-1 with TRBJ2-1; D is possibly TRBD2 (5 bases). Trimming removed 3 bases at V and 10 bases at J, with 18 bases between. Germline V lookup: CDR1 KGHDR, CDR2 SFDVKD. This CDR3 has 15 residues. The CDR3: CATSDQDVRGHEQFF. CDR3 DNA: TGTGCCACCAGTGATCAGGACGTTCGAGGGCACGAGCAGTTCTTC.